This T cell receptor beta chain originates from a study of blood T cell repertoires in COVID-19. CDR3 length equals 16 residues. V shed 0 bases and J shed 8 bases, with 19 bases lying between them. Germline loops: CDR1 SGDLS, CDR2 YYNGEE. The repertoire was sequenced with immunoSEQ multiplex PCR; TCRdb's copy has only in-frame clones and lacks some. The table has 180,000 or so clones, more than 70% seen once. V gene TRBV9 combines with J gene TRBJ2-3, with unresolved D. The sequence was obtained from a man between 35 and 55 years old who had recovered from COVID-19. Material for sequencing was PBMCs or T cells enriched from blood (not recorded which). The CDR3 DNA follows: TGTGCCAGCAGCGTAGGATCCTCACTGGAGCTTAGTACGCAGTATTTT. Its translation is CASSVGSSLELSTQYF. Variable domain in full (rest from reference TRBV9 and TRBJ2-3): DSGVTQTPKHLITATGQRVTLRCSPRSGDLSVYWYQQSLDQGLQFLIQYYNGEERAKGNILERFSAQQFPDLHSELNLSSLELGDSALYFCASSVGSSLELSTQYFGPGTRLTVL.